This section outlines one T cell receptor (beta chain) sequence together with its context. Its antigen is currently not known. Within one base of it there is no much larger clone, and no base qualities were kept. The data were obtained in a study of T cells in pancreatic ductal adenocarcinoma (dated by TCRdb to 2017 to 2019). Some background on the complete study: To learn about the adaptive T-cell response arising naturally, investigators profiled where tumor-infiltrating CD8+ T cells, together with suppressive cells, were located within resected pancreatic ductal adenocarcinoma, how abundant they were, and what qualities they showed. Findings and caveats that apply to the study as a whole: Comparisons of clonality between tumor and blood may be biased toward lower diversity because tumors are enriched in CD45RO+ effector T cells rather than naive T cells. T-cell clonality did not differ significantly between tumor and blood, with mean clonality around 0.11 in tumors and just over 0.07 in blood. Since most people with pancreatic cancer show up with disease that cannot be operated on, the resected cohort was biased toward the minority who had early-stage disease. Blood samples had more total productive templates and 6 to 8-fold more unique clonotypes than tumor samples.

TCR beta CDR3 regions were amplified from genomic DNA using the immunoSEQ hsTCRB kit. High-throughput TRB CDR3 sequencing was performed on an Illumina HiSeq system. The original methods were these. The immunoSEQ software was used to analyze the sequencing reads, and any nonproductive sequences containing premature stops or frame-shifts were left out. Repertoire clonality was computed as one minus Shannon entropy normalized by log2 of the number of unique productive sequences. The source is immuneACCESS, and TCRdb retained only in-frame sequences with V and J called. Part of the clones is not carried over; for the studies checked, unresolved V genes explain less than half of this, and the remainder is unexplained. V and J calls and clone size are given by that table; D and trimming were obtained from the DNA. The sample yields over 85,000 clones; 90% to 95% were counted once. Clones ranked in the top ten supply roughly 3.1% of the sample.

The CDR3 goes from the cysteine to the phenylalanine over 14 residues. The DNA shown is the 42-base CDR3, in frame from base 1. CDR1 and CDR2, per the germline V gene, are SGHAT and FQNNGV. Cut back by 7 bases and 4 bases, the V and J ends lie 16 bases apart. The selected pancreatic ductal adenocarcinoma patients had received surgery without neoadjuvant therapy. Peripheral blood was collected in heparin tubes, and PBMCs were then isolated from the blood with a histopaque density gradient and cryopreserved in approximately 10% DMSO. Using the DNeasy Blood and Tissue Kit along with Proteinase K and RNase treatment, genomic DNA was extracted from more than 5 PBMC specimens and some ten flash-frozen tumor specimens.

This chain joins TRBV11-2 to TRBJ2-5; TRBD2 could be the D gene, as 6 bases match. Material for sequencing was PBMCs. The receptor was derived from a human donor with pancreatic ductal adenocarcinoma. The nucleotide sequence reads as follows: TGTGCCAGCACCCCCCCAACGGGAGTAGAGACCCAGTACTTC. It codes for CASTPPTGVETQYF.